The 24 T cell receptor beta chains in this list originate from one sample, sequenced in a study of T cells after yellow fever vaccination. Each CDR3 protein gets one entry after TCRdb re-called the 5' RACE reads with MiXCR. Of 120,000 or so distinct CDR3 sequences listed, 7.2% are singletons. The sample in question was CD4+ T cells sorted from PBMCs, obtained about 49 days after the first yellow fever vaccination. These receptor sequences come from a man aged 18-30 years who received the YFV17D yellow fever vaccine.

This clonotype was counted only a few times. The V call is TRBV5-1, the J call TRBJ2-1, with D possibly being TRBD2 (6 bases). Germline V gene sequence: CDR1 SGHRS, CDR2 YFSETQ. The V and J ends lost 4 bases and 8 bases respectively, with 13 bases between them. The CDR3 is made up of 13 amino acids. The CDR3 nucleotides are TGCGCCAGCAGCACCCAGGGAGGCGATGAGCAGTTCTTC. Residues: CASSTQGGDEQFF.

This clonotype was counted many times. This chain connects TRBV7-8 to TRBJ1-3; D is undetermined. CDR3 length equals 17 residues. With 5 bases removed from V and 0 bases from J, the gap between germline ends came to 17 bases. CDR1 is SGHVS and CDR2 is FQNEAQ in the germline V gene. The CDR3 nucleotides read TGTGCCAGCAGCCACCGCCGGGGTTTAAGCTCTGGAAACACCATATATTTT. This codes for CASSHRRGLSSGNTIYF.

Many counts were recorded for this clonotype. The chain couples TRBV12-3 or TRBV12-4 to TRBJ2-5; D possibly uses TRBD1 or TRBD2 (5 bases each). V lost 3 bases, J lost 2 bases, and 7 bases lay in between. This CDR3 spans 13 amino acids. Written as DNA, the CDR3 is TGTGCCAGCAGTTTGAGGGGACAAGAGACCCAGTACTTC. Translating it yields CASSLRGQETQYF.

There are many counts of this clonotype. The chain couples TRBV11-3 to TRBJ2-3; D perhaps matches TRBD1 (5 bases). The germline V and J ends were trimmed by 5 bases and 3 bases, with 6 bases remaining between them. Germline assignment: CDR1 SGHNT and CDR2 YENEEA. The CDR3 has 12 amino acids. In nucleotides, the CDR3 is TGTGCCAGCAGCCCAGGGACAGATACGCAGTATTTT. Translation gives CASSPGTDTQYF. The whole variable domain, remainder taken from reference TRBV11-3 and TRBJ2-3, is EAGVVQSPRYKIIEKKQPVAFWCNPISGHNTLYWYLQNLGQGPELLIRYENEEAVDDSQLPKDRFSAERLKGVDSTLKIQPAELGDSAVYLCASSPGTDTQYFGPGTRLTVL.

This clonotype was detected ten times or more. V and J are TRBV7-2 and TRBJ2-5; the match to TRBD2 covers 8 bases. Germline CDR1 SGHTA, CDR2 FQGNSA. The ends lost 3 bases at V and 5 bases at J; junction bases unmatched: 8. CDR3 length: 15 residues. The DNA for the CDR3 is TGTGCCAGCAGCTTCCAGCGGGGGCCGGGGGAGACCCAGTACTTC. Residues: CASSFQRGPGETQYF.

The sample holds many counts of this clonotype. This chain joins TRBV12-3 or TRBV12-4 and TRBJ1-5; D remains unclear. CDR3 size: 13 residues. V lost 2 bases to trimming and J lost 6 bases, with 8 bases between them. CDR3 DNA: TGTGCCAGCAGTTTAAGTCCAGGTCAGCCCCAGCATTTT. Translation: CASSLSPGQPQHF.

Many counts were recorded for this clonotype. The V and J genes are TRBV18 and TRBJ2-5, with a weak D call TRBD2 (5 bases). With 3 bases removed from V and 2 bases from J, the gap between germline ends came to 13 bases. The CDR3 runs to 15 residues. In germline, CDR1 is KGHSH, CDR2 LQKENI. In DNA form, the CDR3 reads TGTGCCAGCTCACCCCTAATGGGGAGACAAGAGACCCAGTACTTC. It specifies CASSPLMGRQETQYF.

The V gene is TRBV3-1, the J gene TRBJ1-3; maybe TRBD1 (5 bases). Trimming shortened V by 4 bases and J by 11 bases, and 12 bases separated the two germline ends. The CDR3 loop spans 12 amino acids. Germline V gene sequence: CDR1 LGHDT, CDR2 YNNKEL (reference sequence). The CDR3 DNA is TGTGCCAGCAGCCCACAGGACGGTGCCATATATTTT. This translates into CASSPQDGAIYF.

This clonotype was observed at least ten times. The chain combines TRBV12-3 or TRBV12-4 with TRBJ1-5; 8 nucleotides agree with TRBD1. V gave up 7 bases and J gave up 7 bases; unmatched junction bases: 12. The CDR3 covers 15 residues. CDR3 coding DNA: TGTGCCAGCACCTCCACCGGGACAGGAATCCAGCCCCAGCATTTT. The encoded protein is CASTSTGTGIQPQHF.

This clonotype has ten or more counts. V usage is TRBV12-3 or TRBV12-4 and J usage is TRBJ1-5; no clear D. Trimming took off 7 bases at V and 6 bases at J, with 13 bases between the two ends. This CDR3 is built from 13 residues. CDR3 in DNA: TGTGCCAGCACCCTTAATCGGGGTCAGCCCCAGCATTTT. Its translation: CASTLNRGQPQHF.

As for this clonotype: This may stem from a read error, because a much larger clone lies one nucleotide away. The V gene is TRBV4-3, the J gene TRBJ2-7; D is possibly TRBD1 (5 bases). The V end was cut by 4 bases, the J end by 5 bases, with 18 bases between. The CDR3 runs 15 residues. In germline, CDR1 is LGHNA, CDR2 YSLEER. The CDR3 DNA follows: TGCGCCAGCAGCCGTGAACACAGGTTTATCGACGAGCAGTACTTC. Translating it yields CASSREHRFIDEQYF.

This clonotype was seen repeatedly, ten times or more. The chain combines TRBV5-1 with TRBJ2-3; 9 bases line up with TRBD1. Germline CDR1 reads SGHRS; CDR2 reads YFSETQ. CDR3 length equals 18 residues. The V gene end was trimmed by 0 bases and the J gene end by 3 bases; junction bases not matched to a gene: 11. CDR3 in DNA: TGCGCCAGCAGCTTGGCCGGTAGTGGGACAGGGACAACAGATACGCAGTATTTT. Translating it yields CASSLAGSGTGTTDTQYF.

This clonotype was picked up many times. The chain combines TRBV12-3 or TRBV12-4 with TRBJ1-2; D possibly corresponds to TRBD1 (5 bases). Trimming cost V 4 bases and J 7 bases, with 10 bases left between them. CDR3 size: 12 residues. The CDR3 reads CASSWDLFGYTF. Here the CDR3 DNA reads TGTGCCAGCAGTTGGGACCTCTTTGGCTACACCTTC.

In its sample, this clonotype was seen many times. The rearrangement joins TRBV20-1 to TRBJ2-3; 9 bases fit TRBD2. The CDR3 runs 14 residues. The J segment lost 1 base and the V segment lost 6 bases, leaving 5 bases of the junction unmatched. Germline values: CDR1 DFQATT, CDR2 SNEGSKA (reference sequence). The CDR3 protein is CSAGGGAGTDTQYF. Written as DNA, the CDR3 is TGCAGTGCCGGCGGGGGGGCTGGCACAGATACGCAGTATTTT.

This clonotype was recorded many times. Here the CDR3 reads CASSFGQGMDEKLFF. CDR3 sequence (DNA): TGCGCCAGCAGCTTCGGACAGGGCATGGATGAAAAACTGTTTTTT. V usage is TRBV5-1 and J usage is TRBJ1-4, with 8 nucleotides matching TRBD1. After removal of 2 bases from V and 6 bases from J, the junction contained 6 bases not matched to a gene. Germline values: CDR1 SGHRS, CDR2 YFSETQ. The CDR3 runs to 15 residues.

This clonotype came up many times. The chain is built from TRBV7-2 and TRBJ1-5; D not resolved. The length of the CDR3 is 13 residues. Looked up from germline, CDR1 is SGHTA and CDR2 is FQGNSA. Trimming left V 5 bases short and J 7 bases short, with 12 bases between. CDR3 residues: CASSARPGQPQHF. As DNA, the CDR3 is TGTGCCAGCAGCGCCCGACCGGGGCAGCCCCAGCATTTT.

This clonotype appeared many times. The J gene is TRBJ2-1, the V gene TRBV12-3 or TRBV12-4, with D unclear. CDR3 length: 13 residues. Trimming shortened V by 2 bases and J by 5 bases, and 7 bases separated the two germline ends. The CDR3 loop reads CASSLRLNNEQFF. The CDR3 DNA reads TGTGCCAGCAGTTTAAGACTGAACAATGAGCAGTTCTTC.

This clonotype was seen ten or more times. The chain joins TRBV19 to TRBJ2-1, with TRBD2 identical over 10 bases. CDR3 length: 16 residues. V was clipped by 9 bases and J by 1 base; unmatched bases: 9. Germline lookup yields CDR1 LNHDA and CDR2 SQIVND (reference sequence). The CDR3 bases are TGTGCCAGCGCACCTCTTAGCGGGGGGTCCTACAATGAGCAGTTCTTC. Protein: CASAPLSGGSYNEQFF.

There are many counts of this clonotype. The rearrangement uses TRBV5-5 and TRBJ2-5; 8 bases match TRBD1. This CDR3 region has 13 residues. The trim removed 5 bases at V and 5 bases at J, leaving 5 bases unmatched. Germline V gene data show CDR1 as SGHKS and CDR2 as YYEKEE (reference sequence). The DNA of the CDR3 is TGTGCCAGCAGATACAGGGGGGAGGAGACCCAGTACTTC. Translated: CASRYRGEETQYF.

This clonotype has at least ten counts. The CDR3 nucleotides are TGCGCCAGCAGCCAGATCGCTGGGGCCAACGTCCTGACTTTC. It encodes CASSQIAGANVLTF. This chain connects TRBV5-1 to TRBJ2-6, with unresolved D. V lost 4 bases, J lost 2 bases, and 7 bases lay in between. CDR1 is SGHRS and CDR2 is YFSETQ in the germline V gene. This CDR3 comprises 14 residues.

This sequence joins TRBV19 and TRBJ2-5, with TRBD1 matching 7 bases. This CDR3 is 13 amino acids long. Germline V gene data show CDR1 as LNHDA and CDR2 as SQIVND (reference sequence). CDR3 sequence reads: CATGTVNQETQYF. DNA for the CDR3: TGTGCGACCGGGACAGTCAACCAAGAGACCCAGTACTTC.

This clonotype was seen at least ten times. V usage is TRBV5-1 and J usage is TRBJ2-5; D not certain. V lost 4 bases, J lost 2 bases, and 12 bases lay in between. Germline assignment: CDR1 SGHRS and CDR2 YFSETQ. The CDR3 contains 14 residues. This chain's CDR3 is CASSPLDRQETQYF. The DNA for the CDR3 is TGCGCCAGCAGCCCGCTGGACCGACAAGAGACCCAGTACTTC.

This chain connects TRBV7-9 to TRBJ1-6; weak D call: TRBD1 (5 bases). The germline V gene has CDR1 SEHNR and CDR2 FQNEAQ (reference sequence). V lost 4 bases and J lost 5, with 9 bases in between. The CDR3 contains 14 residues. CDR3 nucleotides: TGTGCCAGCAGCTCGGGACGGGATAATTCACCCCTCCACTTT. Translated: CASSSGRDNSPLHF. The complete variable domain, with remaining parts taken from reference TRBV7-9 and TRBJ1-6, reads DTGVSQNPRHKITKRGQNVTFRCDPISEHNRLYWYRQTLGQGPEFLTYFQNEAQLEKSRLLSDRFSAERPKGSFSTLEIQRTEQGDSAMYLCASSSGRDNSPLHFGNGTRLTVT.

At least ten counts were recorded for this clonotype. The chain links TRBV18 to TRBJ2-7, with unresolved D. This CDR3 spans 14 amino acids. Trimming removed 0 bases from V and 0 bases from J, with 6 bases in between. Looked up from germline, CDR1 is KGHSH and CDR2 is LQKENI. CDR3 sequence reads: CASSPPYTSYEQYF. The CDR3 nucleotides read TGTGCCAGCTCACCACCTTACACCTCCTACGAGCAGTACTTC.